This T cell receptor beta chain was observed in a study of technical replicates of blood from several donors. Trimming cost V 0 bases and J 9 bases, with 6 bases left between them. Looked up from germline, CDR1 is GTSNPN and CDR2 is SVGIG (reference sequence). The CDR3 runs to 11 residues. The repertoire was sequenced with immunoSEQ multiplex PCR; TCRdb's copy has only in-frame clones and lacks some. The sample has 85,000 to 95,000 clones; about 96% are singletons. Sequences were obtained from T cells isolated from PBMCs. This TCR derives from a human donor in good health. The chain has TRBV30 and TRBJ2-1, with TRBD2 as a possible D gene (5 bases). CDR3 residues: CAWSVAVEQFF. The CDR3 DNA is TGTGCCTGGAGTGTAGCGGTTGAGCAGTTCTTC.